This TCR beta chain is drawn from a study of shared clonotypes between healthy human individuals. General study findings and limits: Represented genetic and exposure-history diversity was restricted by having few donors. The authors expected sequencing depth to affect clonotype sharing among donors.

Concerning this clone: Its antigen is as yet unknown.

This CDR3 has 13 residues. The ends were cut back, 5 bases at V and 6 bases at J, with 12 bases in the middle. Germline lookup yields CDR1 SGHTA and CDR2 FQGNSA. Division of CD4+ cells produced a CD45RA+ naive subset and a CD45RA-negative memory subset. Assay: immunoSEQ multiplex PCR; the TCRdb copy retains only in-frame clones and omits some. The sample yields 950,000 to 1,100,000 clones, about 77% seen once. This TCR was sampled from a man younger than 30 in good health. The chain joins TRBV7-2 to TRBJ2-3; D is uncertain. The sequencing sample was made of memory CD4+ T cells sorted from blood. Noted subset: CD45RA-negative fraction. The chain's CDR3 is CASSLLTADTQYF. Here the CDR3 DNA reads TGTGCCAGCAGCCTATTGACGGCGGATACGCAGTATTTT. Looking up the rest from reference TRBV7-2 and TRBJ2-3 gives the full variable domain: GAGVSQSPSNKVTEKGKDVELRCDPISGHTALYWYRQSLGQGLEFLIYFQGNSAPDKSGLPSDRFSAERTGGSVSTLTIQRTQQEDSAVYLCASSLLTADTQYFGPGTRLTVL.